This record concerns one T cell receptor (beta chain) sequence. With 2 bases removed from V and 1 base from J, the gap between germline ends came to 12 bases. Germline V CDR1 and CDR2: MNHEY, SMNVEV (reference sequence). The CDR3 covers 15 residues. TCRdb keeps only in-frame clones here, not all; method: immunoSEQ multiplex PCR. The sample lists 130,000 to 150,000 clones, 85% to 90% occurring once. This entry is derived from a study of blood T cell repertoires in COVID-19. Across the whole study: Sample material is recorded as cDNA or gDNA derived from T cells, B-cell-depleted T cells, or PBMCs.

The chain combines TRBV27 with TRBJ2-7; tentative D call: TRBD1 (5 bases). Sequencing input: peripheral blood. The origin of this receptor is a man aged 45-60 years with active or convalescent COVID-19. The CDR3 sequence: CASSLGRAPSYEQYF. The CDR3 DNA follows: TGTGCCAGCAGTTTAGGCAGGGCGCCGTCCTACGAGCAGTACTTC.